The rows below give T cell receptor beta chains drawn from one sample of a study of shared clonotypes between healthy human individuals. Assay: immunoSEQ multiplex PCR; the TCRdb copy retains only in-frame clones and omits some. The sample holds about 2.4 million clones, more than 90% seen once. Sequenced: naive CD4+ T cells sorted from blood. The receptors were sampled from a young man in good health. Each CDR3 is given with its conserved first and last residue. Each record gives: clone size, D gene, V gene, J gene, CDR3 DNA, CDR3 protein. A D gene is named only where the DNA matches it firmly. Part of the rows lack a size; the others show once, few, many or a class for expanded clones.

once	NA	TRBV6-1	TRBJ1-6	TGTGCCAGCAGTGAAAACCACGGGGGCCTCTATAATTCACCCCTCCACTTT	CASSENHGGLYNSPLHF
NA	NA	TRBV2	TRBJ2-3	TGTGCCAGCAGTCTAGATTACTCCACAGATACGCAGTATTTT	CASSLDYSTDTQYF
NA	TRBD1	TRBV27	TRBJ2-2	TGTGCCAGCAGTCCCGGGACAGTCAACACCGGGGAGCTGTTTTTT	CASSPGTVNTGELFF
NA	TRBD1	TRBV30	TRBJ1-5	TGTGCCTGGAGTTCTGAACCCGGGACAGGCAATCAGCCCCAGCATTTT	CAWSSEPGTGNQPQHF
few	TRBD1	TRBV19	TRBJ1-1	TGTGCCAGTAGGGCGGACAGGGTTGCGATCACTGAAGCTTTCTTT	CASRADRVAITEAFF
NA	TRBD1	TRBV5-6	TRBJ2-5	TGTGCCAGCAGCTTGGACAGGGGGCTGCAAGAGACCCAGTACTTC	CASSLDRGLQETQYF
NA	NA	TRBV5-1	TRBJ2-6	TGCGCCAGCAGCTTTGGTGACAGCTCTGGGGCCAACGTCCTGACTTTC	CASSFGDSSGANVLTF
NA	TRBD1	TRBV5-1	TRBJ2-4	TGCGCCAGCAGCTTAGGACAGGGCATTCAGTACTTC	CASSLGQGIQYF
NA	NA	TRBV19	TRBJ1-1	TGTGCCAGTTCCGGGACAATCACTACTGAAGCTTTCTTT	CASSGTITTEAFF
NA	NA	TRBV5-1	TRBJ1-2	TGCGCCAGCAGCTTGCGGAATGGACTTTCCTATGGCTACACCTTC	CASSLRNGLSYGYTF
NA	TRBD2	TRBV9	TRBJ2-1	TGTGCCAGCACTAGGACTAGCGGGAACAATGAGCAGTTCTTC	CASTRTSGNNEQFF
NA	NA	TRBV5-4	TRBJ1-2	TGTGCCAGCAGCTTCCCCGACAGAGGCTATGGCTACACCTTC	CASSFPDRGYGYTF
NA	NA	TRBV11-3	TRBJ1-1	TGTGCCAGCAGCTTCCTCATGAACACTGAAGCTTTCTTT	CASSFLMNTEAFF
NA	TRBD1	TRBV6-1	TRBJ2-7	TGTGCCAGCAGTGAAGCGCGAATCTTACAGGGGGCCCACGAGCAGTACTTC	CASSEARILQGAHEQYF
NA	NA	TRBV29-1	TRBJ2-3	TGCAGCGTTGAATCTGGCACAGATACGCAGTATTTT	CSVESGTDTQYF
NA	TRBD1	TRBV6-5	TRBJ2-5	TGTGCCAGCAGTGAGACAGGGCCCGAGACCCAGTACTTC	CASSETGPETQYF
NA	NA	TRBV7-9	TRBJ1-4	TGTGCCACCGCGGGGGCGGAAAAACTGTTTTTT	CATAGAEKLFF
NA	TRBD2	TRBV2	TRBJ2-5	TGTGCCAGCAGGCCTTGGGAGGGGGAGACCCAGTACTTC	CASRPWEGETQYF
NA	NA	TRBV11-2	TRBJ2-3	TGTGCCAGCAGCACCCGGACGGAGATAATGGATACGCAGTATTTT	CASSTRTEIMDTQYF
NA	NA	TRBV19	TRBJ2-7	TGTGCCAGTAGTACACGAGGAGGGGACCACGAGCAGTACTTC	CASSTRGGDHEQYF
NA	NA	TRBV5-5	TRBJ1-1	TGTGCCAGCAGCGAGATTCCGACGGAGAACACTGAAGCTTTCTTT	CASSEIPTENTEAFF
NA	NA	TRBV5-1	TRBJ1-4	TGCGCCAGCAGCCCCGGGGGAAATGGGATAGGTGAAAAACTGTTTTTT	CASSPGGNGIGEKLFF
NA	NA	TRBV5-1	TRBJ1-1	TGCGCCAGCAGCTTGGAAGCGCTGAACACTGAAGCTTTCTTT	CASSLEALNTEAFF
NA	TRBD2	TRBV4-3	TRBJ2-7	TGCGCCAGCAGCCAGGAGTTAGCGGGTCTCGGGTCCTACGAGCAGTACTTC	CASSQELAGLGSYEQYF
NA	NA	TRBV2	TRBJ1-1	NA	CASILDMNTEAFF
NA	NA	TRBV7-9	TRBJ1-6	TGTGCCAGCAGCCCCGCGAATTCACCCCTCCACTTT	CASSPANSPLHF
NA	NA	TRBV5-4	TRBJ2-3	TGTGCCAGCAGTGCGGGGCAGGGTAGCACAGATACGCAGTATTTT	CASSAGQGSTDTQYF
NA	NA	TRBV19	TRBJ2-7	TGTGCCAGTAGTATTCTCCAGGGGAGCTACGAGCAGTACTTC	CASSILQGSYEQYF